The 2 T cell receptor beta chains below were found in one sample sequenced in a study of T cell responses to AZD1222 COVID-19 vaccine. Clones were read by immunoSEQ multiplex PCR, and TCRdb kept only the in-frame ones, dropping some. There are about 110,000 clones in the sample; approximately 90% occur only once, and around 4.5% lies in the top ten. Here the sequenced sample was peripheral blood, taken 28 days after the second AZD1222 dose. These receptors all come from an adult who received the AZD1222 COVID-19 vaccine.

V gene TRBV29-1 combines with J gene TRBJ1-1; D is perhaps TRBD1 (5 bases). Trimming cost V 7 bases and J 6 bases, with 12 bases left between them. The CDR3 is 11 amino acids. The V gene's germline CDR1 is SQVTM and CDR2 ANQGSEA. The CDR3 nucleotides are TGCAGCGCTGTTACAGGTTCTGAAGCTTTCTTT. Protein sequence: CSAVTGSEAFF.

The table lists this clone with a count of one. The junction does not match germline at one end; this may be a read error. V usage is TRBV5-6 and J usage is TRBJ2-7; possibly TRBD1 for D (5 bases). The CDR3 is made up of 11 amino acids. The germline V gene encodes CDR1 SGHDT and CDR2 YYEEEE. The CDR3 region is CASSLVGLQDF. The CDR3, as DNA: TGTGCCAGCAGCCTTGTGGGTTTACAGGACTTC.